Here is one TCR beta chain with its context. The PCR made use of 60 Vbeta and 13 Jbeta primers. The repertoire was sequenced with immunoSEQ multiplex PCR; TCRdb's copy has only in-frame clones and lacks some. The sample has roughly 110,000 clones; approximately 58% are singletons. The entry originates in a study of cytomegalovirus exposure and HLA in healthy donors. Germline CDR1 reads SGHRS; CDR2 reads YFSETQ. After removal of 4 bases from V and 2 bases from J, the junction contained 6 bases not matched to a gene. The CDR3 spans 15 residues. The TCR comes from a woman in her 30s in good health and CMV-seronegative. The chain recombines TRBV5-1 with TRBJ2-3; 8 bases align to TRBD1. Source material: PBMCs. The CDR3 DNA reads as TGCGCCAGCAGCACCCGGGACAGGTCCACAGATACGCAGTATTTT. Its protein is CASSTRDRSTDTQYF.